This T cell receptor (beta chain) was sequenced in a study of shared clonotypes between healthy human individuals. As regards this clone: What it binds is not known.

The repertoire was sequenced with immunoSEQ multiplex PCR; TCRdb's copy has only in-frame clones and lacks some. The data show about 2 million clones, 90% to 95% seen once. Study-wide results and limits: When compared with the clonotypes that were shared by all four sorted-subset donors, the non-shared clonotypes turned out to have lower generation probabilities. Naive subsets typically showed greater estimated richness than memory subsets.

The CDR3 has 14 amino acids. Germline V lookup: CDR1 MRHNA, CDR2 SNTAGT. V lost 5 bases and J lost 2, with 11 bases in between. This chain links TRBV6-4 with TRBJ2-3; D call uncertain. The sample was naive CD4+ T cells sorted from blood. Subset of the sample: CD45RA+ positively selected. The TCR originated in a man between 18 and 29 years old in good health. The chain's CDR3 is CASSFDWNTDTQYF. For the CDR3, the DNA is TGTGCCAGCAGTTTTGACTGGAACACAGATACGCAGTATTTT.